The rows below give T cell receptor beta chains drawn from one sample of a study of cytomegalovirus exposure and HLA in healthy donors. The repertoire was sequenced with immunoSEQ multiplex PCR; TCRdb's copy has only in-frame clones and lacks some. The sample lists over 100,000 clones; around 9.1% were seen once. The sample was PBMCs. These receptors were taken from a man aged 35 to 55 in good health and CMV-seropositive. The CDR3 runs from the conserved cysteine through the conserved F or W. The D gene is left open where the match is weak. The size entry is marked missing in some rows and otherwise reads once, few, many or a size class.

j_call v_call clone_size d_call cdr3_aa cdr3_nt
TRBJ2-5 TRBV29-1 few TRBD1 CSVESGQGRETQYF TGCAGCGTTGAATCAGGACAGGGCCGGGAGACCCAGTACTTC
TRBJ1-4 TRBV7-9 - - CASSLAAGSGEEKLFF TGTGCCAGCAGCTTAGCGGCGGGGTCGGGTGAGGAAAAACTGTTTTTT
TRBJ2-7 TRBV7-2 - TRBD2 CASSPGRGGSYHEQYF TGTGCCAGCAGCCCCGGTCGCGGCGGGAGTTACCACGAGCAGTACTTC
TRBJ1-1 TRBV9 few TRBD1 CASSETGYNEAFF TGTGCCAGCAGCGAGACAGGGTATAATGAAGCTTTCTTT
TRBJ1-1 TRBV7-8 few - CASSPSGGEAFF TGTGCCAGCAGCCCCTCGGGAGGTGAAGCTTTCTTT
TRBJ2-3 TRBV6-6 few TRBD1 CASSTTGGADTQYF TGTGCCAGCAGTACGACAGGGGGCGCGGATACGCAGTATTTT
TRBJ2-5 TRBV19 - - CASSMRRGKRQETQYF TGTGCCAGTAGTATGCGCCGGGGAAAACGCCAAGAGACCCAGTACTTC
TRBJ2-5 TRBV11-1 - - CASSFSSGHAAETQYF TGTGCCAGCAGCTTTAGTTCGGGACACGCAGCGGAGACCCAGTACTTC
TRBJ2-1 TRBV6-1 - - CASSEYGGSSYNEQFF TGTGCCAGCAGTGAATATGGCGGGTCGTCCTACAATGAGCAGTTCTTC
TRBJ2-7 TRBV7-2 - - CATKDRASGFEQYF TGTGCCACCAAAGACAGGGCGAGCGGGTTCGAGCAGTACTTC
TRBJ2-5 TRBV27 few - CASSPLWGRGETQYF TGTGCCAGCAGTCCCCTTTGGGGGAGGGGGGAGACCCAGTACTTC
TRBJ2-4 TRBV5-8 few TRBD1 CASLRGPRENIQYF TGTGCCAGCTTAAGGGGGCCTAGAGAAAACATTCAGTACTTC
TRBJ2-3 TRBV28 - TRBD2 CASSLPRGDGDTQYF TGTGCCAGCAGTTTACCCCGGGGGGATGGGGATACGCAGTATTTT
TRBJ2-2 TRBV19 - - CASSSSGELFF TGTGCCAGTAGCTCGAGCGGGGAGCTGTTTTTT
TRBJ2-1 TRBV9 - TRBD2 CASSPPSGSNEQFF TGTGCCAGCAGCCCACCCAGCGGGAGTAATGAGCAGTTCTTC
TRBJ2-7 TRBV19 few - CASSRTMGYEQYF TGTGCCAGTAGTAGGACTATGGGGTACGAGCAGTACTTC
TRBJ2-5 TRBV7-3 - TRBD2 CASSLRASGEENQYF TGTGCCAGCAGCTTAAGGGCTAGCGGGGAAGAGAACCAGTACTTC
TRBJ1-2 TRBV6-5 - - CASSYSQGYGYTF TGTGCCAGCAGTTACTCACAGGGCTATGGCTACACCTTC
TRBJ1-3 TRBV6-1 few - CASTESSGNTIYF TGTGCCAGCACCGAGAGCTCTGGAAACACCATATATTTT
TRBJ1-1 TRBV6-1 few - CARSEERLMNTEAFF TGTGCCCGCAGTGAAGAACGGTTGATGAACACTGAAGCTTTCTTT
TRBJ1-4 TRBV28 few - CASSQVKQGLVEKLFF TGTGCCAGCAGCCAAGTTAAACAGGGTCTCGTTGAAAAACTGTTTTTT
TRBJ2-1 TRBV5-5 few TRBD2 CASSETSGSYNEQFF TGTGCCAGCAGCGAAACTAGCGGGAGTTACAATGAGCAGTTCTTC
TRBJ2-1 TRBV5-1 few TRBD2 CASSSQSGTSYEQFF TGCGCCAGCAGCTCACAATCCGGGACTAGCTATGAGCAGTTCTTC
TRBJ2-7 TRBV29-1 - - CSVAWDLSSYEQYF TGCAGCGTTGCGTGGGACTTGAGCTCCTACGAGCAGTACTTC
TRBJ1-2 TRBV14 few - CASSQDLEGYGYTF TGTGCCAGCAGCCAAGATTTGGAGGGCTATGGCTACACCTTC
TRBJ2-3 TRBV5-4 few - CASSYIAGDTQYF TGTGCCAGCAGCTATATTGCCGGAGATACGCAGTATTTT
TRBJ2-5 TRBV6-1 - TRBD1 CASSVGQGQETQYF TGTGCCAGCAGTGTGGGACAGGGGCAAGAGACCCAGTACTTC